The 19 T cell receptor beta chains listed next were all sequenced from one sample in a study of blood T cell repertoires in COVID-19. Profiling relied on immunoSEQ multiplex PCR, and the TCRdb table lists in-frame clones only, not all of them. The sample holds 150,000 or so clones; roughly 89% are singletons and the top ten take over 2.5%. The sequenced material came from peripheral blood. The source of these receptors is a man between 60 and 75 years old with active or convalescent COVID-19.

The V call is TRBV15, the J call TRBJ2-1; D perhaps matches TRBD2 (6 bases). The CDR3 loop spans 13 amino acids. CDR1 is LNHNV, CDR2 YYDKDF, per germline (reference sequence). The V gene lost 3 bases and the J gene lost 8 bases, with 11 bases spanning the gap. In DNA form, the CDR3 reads TGTGCCACCAGCAGTGGAGGGAGTGATGAGCAGTTCTTC. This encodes CATSSGGSDEQFF.

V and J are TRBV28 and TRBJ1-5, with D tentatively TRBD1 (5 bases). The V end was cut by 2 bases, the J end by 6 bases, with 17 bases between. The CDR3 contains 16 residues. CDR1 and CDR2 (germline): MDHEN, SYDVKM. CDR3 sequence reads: CASSLIGQGHSQPQHF. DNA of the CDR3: TGTGCCAGCAGTTTAATCGGTCAGGGCCATAGTCAGCCCCAGCATTTT.

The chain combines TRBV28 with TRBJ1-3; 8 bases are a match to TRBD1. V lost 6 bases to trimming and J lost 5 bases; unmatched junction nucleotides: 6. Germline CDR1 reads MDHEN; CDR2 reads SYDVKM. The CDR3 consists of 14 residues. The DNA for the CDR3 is TGTGCCAGCAGGATGACAGGGGTCCGAAACACCATATATTTT. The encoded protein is CASRMTGVRNTIYF.

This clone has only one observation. As DNA, the CDR3 is TGCGCCAGCAGCCCAGGGGTAGGGGGCTACGAGCAGTACTTC. Residues: CASSPGVGGYEQYF. The chain has TRBV4-3 and TRBJ2-7; D perhaps matches TRBD1 (6 bases). With 4 bases removed from V and 3 bases from J, the gap between germline ends came to 13 bases. Germline assignment: CDR1 LGHNA and CDR2 YSLEER. The CDR3 totals 14 residues.

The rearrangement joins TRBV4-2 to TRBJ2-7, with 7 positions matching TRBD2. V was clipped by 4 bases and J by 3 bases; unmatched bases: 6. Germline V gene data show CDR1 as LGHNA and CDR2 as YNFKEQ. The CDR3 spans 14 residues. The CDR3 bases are TGTGCCAGCAGCCCCGGGGGGTCATTCTACGAGCAGTACTTC. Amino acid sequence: CASSPGGSFYEQYF.

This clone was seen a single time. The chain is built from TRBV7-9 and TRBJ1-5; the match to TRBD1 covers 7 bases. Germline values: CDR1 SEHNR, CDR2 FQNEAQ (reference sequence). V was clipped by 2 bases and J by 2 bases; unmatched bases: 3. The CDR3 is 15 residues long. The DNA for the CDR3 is TGTGCCAGCAGCTTAACAGGGGTGGGCAATCAGCCCCAGCATTTT. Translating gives CASSLTGVGNQPQHF.

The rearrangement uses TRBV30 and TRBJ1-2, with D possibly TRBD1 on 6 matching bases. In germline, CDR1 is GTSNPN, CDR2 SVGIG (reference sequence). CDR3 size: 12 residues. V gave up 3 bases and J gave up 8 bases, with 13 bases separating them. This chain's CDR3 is CAWRSGGDGYTF. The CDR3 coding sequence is TGTGCCTGGAGGTCGGGGGGCGACGGCTACACCTTC.

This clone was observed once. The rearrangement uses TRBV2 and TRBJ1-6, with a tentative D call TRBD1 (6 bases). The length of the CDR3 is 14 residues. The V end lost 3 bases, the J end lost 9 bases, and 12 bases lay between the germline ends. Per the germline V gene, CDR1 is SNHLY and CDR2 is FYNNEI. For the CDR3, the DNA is TGTGCCAGCAGTGAGCGGGGGCAGAGTTCACCCCTCCACTTT. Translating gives CASSERGQSSPLHF. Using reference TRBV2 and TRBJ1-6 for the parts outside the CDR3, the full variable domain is EPEVTQTPSHQVTQMGQEVILRCVPISNHLYFYWYRQILGQKVEFLVSFYNNEISEKSEIFDDQFSVERPDGSNFTLKIRSTKLEDSAMYFCASSERGQSSPLHFGNGTRLTVT.

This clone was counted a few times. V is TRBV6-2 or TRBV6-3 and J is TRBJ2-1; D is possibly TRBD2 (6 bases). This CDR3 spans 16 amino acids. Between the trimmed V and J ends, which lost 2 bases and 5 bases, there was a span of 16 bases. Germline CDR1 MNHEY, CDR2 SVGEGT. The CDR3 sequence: CASSYPPRLGNNEQFF. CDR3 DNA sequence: TGTGCCAGCAGTTACCCTCCTCGACTAGGGAACAATGAGCAGTTCTTC.

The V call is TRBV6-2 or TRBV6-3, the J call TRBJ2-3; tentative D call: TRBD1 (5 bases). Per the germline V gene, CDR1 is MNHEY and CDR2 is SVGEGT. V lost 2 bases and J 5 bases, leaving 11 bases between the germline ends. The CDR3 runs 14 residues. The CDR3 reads CASSYVGLGDTQYF. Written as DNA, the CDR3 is TGTGCCAGCAGTTACGTGGGGCTCGGAGATACGCAGTATTTT.

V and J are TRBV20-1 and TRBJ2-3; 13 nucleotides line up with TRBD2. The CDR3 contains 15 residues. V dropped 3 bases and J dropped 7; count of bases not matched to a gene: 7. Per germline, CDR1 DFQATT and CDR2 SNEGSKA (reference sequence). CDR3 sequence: CSASTSGRASYTQYF. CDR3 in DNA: TGCAGTGCTAGTACTAGCGGGAGGGCCTCTTATACGCAGTATTTT.

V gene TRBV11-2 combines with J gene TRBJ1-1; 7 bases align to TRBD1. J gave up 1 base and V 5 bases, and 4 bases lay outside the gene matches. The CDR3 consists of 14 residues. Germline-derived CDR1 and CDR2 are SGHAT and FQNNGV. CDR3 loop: CASSQGQTNTEAFF. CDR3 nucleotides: TGTGCCAGCAGCCAGGGACAGACGAACACTGAAGCTTTCTTT. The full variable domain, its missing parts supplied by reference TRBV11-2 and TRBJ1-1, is EAGVAQSPRYKIIEKRQSVAFWCNPISGHATLYWYQQILGQGPKLLIQFQNNGVVDDSQLPKDRFSAERLKGVDSTLKIQPAKLEDSAVYLCASSQGQTNTEAFFGQGTRLTVV.

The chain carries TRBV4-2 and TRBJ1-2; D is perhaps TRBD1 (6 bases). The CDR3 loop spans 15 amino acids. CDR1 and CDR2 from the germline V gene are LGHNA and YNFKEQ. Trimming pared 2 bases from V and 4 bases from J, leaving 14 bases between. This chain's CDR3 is CASSQRETDSYGYTF. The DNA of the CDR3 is TGTGCCAGCAGCCAACGCGAAACGGACAGCTATGGCTACACCTTC.

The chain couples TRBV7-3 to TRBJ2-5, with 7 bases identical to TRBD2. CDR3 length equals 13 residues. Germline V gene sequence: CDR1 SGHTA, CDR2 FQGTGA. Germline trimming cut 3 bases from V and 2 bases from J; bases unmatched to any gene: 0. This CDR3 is CASSFGGQETQYF. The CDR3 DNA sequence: TGTGCCAGCAGCTTCGGGGGGCAAGAGACCCAGTACTTC.

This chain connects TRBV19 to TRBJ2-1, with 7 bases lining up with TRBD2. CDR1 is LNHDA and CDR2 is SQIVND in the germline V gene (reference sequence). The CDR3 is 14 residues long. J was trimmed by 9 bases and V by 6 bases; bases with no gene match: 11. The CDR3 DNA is TGTGCCAGTAGCGGCGGGGCGGGAGTATCTGAGCAGTTCTTC. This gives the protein CASSGGAGVSEQFF.

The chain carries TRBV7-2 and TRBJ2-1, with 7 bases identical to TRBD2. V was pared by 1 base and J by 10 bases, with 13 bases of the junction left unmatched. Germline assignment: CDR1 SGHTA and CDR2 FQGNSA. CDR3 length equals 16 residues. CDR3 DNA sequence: TGTGCCAGCAGCTTAGTAGCGGCGGGAGTAGGATGGGAGCAGTTCTTC. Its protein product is CASSLVAAGVGWEQFF.

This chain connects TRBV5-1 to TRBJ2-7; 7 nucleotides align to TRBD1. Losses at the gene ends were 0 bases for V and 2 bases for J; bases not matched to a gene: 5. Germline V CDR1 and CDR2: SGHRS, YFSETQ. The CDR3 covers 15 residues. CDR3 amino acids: CASSLETGQAYEQYF. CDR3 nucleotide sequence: TGCGCCAGCAGCTTGGAGACCGGACAGGCCTACGAGCAGTACTTC.

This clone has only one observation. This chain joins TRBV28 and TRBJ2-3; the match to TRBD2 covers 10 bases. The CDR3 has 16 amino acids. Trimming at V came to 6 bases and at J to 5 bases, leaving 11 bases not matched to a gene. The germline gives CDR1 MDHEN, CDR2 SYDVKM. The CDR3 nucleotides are TGTGCCAGCAGATCCTCTAGCGGGAGTCGTATAGATACGCAGTATTTT. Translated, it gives CASRSSSGSRIDTQYF.

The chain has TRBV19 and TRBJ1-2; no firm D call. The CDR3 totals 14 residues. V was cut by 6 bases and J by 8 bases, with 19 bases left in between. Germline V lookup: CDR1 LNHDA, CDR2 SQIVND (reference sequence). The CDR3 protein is CASRPLNAGIGYTF. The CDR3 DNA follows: TGTGCCAGTAGACCCCTCAACGCGGGGATCGGCTACACCTTC. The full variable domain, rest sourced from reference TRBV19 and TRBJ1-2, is DGGITQSPKYLFRKEGQNVTLSCEQNLNHDAMYWYRQDPGQGLRLIYYSQIVNDFQKGDIAEGYSVSREKKESFPLTVTSAQKNPTAFYLCASRPLNAGIGYTFGSGTRLTVV.